This T cell receptor (beta chain) was recovered during a study of neurological immune-mediated disorders. Germline V gene data show CDR1 as SEHNR and CDR2 as FQNEAQ (reference sequence). V gave up 1 base and J gave up 9 bases, with 12 bases separating them. The CDR3 loop spans 14 amino acids. This sample's time point: longitudinal time-point 3. TCRdb re-analysed the 5' RACE reads in MiXCR, keeping a single row per CDR3 protein. Of under 100,000 distinct CDR3 sequences listed, about 4.3% are singletons. This clonotype came up many times. The origin of this receptor is a woman aged 55-69 years with multiple sclerosis. This chain uses TRBV7-9 with TRBJ2-2; a weak D match, TRBD2 (6 bases). Sequencing was done on a sample of PBMCs. CDR3 sequence (DNA): TGTGCCAGCAGCTTAGTGCGGGATACCCGGGAGCTGTTTTTT. This translates into CASSLVRDTRELFF.